The text below deals with one T cell receptor beta chain. Using immunoSEQ multiplex PCR, the repertoire was profiled, and TCRdb retains in-frame clones only, with some absent. The data show over 55,000 clones, over 80% seen once. The data are from a study of blood T cell repertoires in COVID-19. V was pared by 7 bases and J by 4 bases, with 9 bases of the junction left unmatched. Germline V lookup: CDR1 LNHDA, CDR2 SQIVND (reference sequence). This CDR3 comprises 15 residues. The sample was peripheral blood. The clonotype comes from a man in his fifties with active COVID-19. This chain joins TRBV19 and TRBJ2-2; 7 nucleotides agree with TRBD1. CDR3 sequence reads: CASTNRDRATGELFF. The CDR3 coding sequence is TGTGCCAGTACCAACAGAGACAGGGCCACCGGGGAGCTGTTTTTT.